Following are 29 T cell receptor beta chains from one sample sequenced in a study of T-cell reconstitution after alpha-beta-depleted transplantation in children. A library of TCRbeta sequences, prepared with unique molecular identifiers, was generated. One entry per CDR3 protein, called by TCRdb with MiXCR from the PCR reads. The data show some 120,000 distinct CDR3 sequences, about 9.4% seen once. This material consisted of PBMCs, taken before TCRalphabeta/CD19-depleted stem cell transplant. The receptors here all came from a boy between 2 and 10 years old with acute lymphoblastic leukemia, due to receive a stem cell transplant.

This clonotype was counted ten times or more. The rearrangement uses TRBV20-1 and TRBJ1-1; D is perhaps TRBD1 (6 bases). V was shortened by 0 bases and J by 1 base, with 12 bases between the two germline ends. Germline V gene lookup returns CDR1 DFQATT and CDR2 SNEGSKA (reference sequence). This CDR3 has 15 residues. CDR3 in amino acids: CSARDPTGSNTEAFF. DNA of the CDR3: TGCAGTGCTAGAGATCCAACAGGGTCGAACACTGAAGCTTTCTTT.

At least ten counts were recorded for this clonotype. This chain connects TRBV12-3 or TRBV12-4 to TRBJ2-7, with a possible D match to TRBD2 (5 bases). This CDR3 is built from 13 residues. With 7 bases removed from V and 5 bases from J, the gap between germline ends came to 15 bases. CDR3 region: CASTITTSDEQYF. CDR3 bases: TGTGCCAGCACCATCACCACTAGTGACGAGCAGTACTTC.

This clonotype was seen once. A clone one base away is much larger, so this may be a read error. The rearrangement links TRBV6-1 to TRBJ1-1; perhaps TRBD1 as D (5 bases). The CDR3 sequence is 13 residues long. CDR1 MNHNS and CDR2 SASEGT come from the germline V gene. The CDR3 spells CGSSLQGDTEAFF. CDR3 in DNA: TGTGGCAGCAGTCTGCAGGGTGACACTGAAGCTTTCTTT.

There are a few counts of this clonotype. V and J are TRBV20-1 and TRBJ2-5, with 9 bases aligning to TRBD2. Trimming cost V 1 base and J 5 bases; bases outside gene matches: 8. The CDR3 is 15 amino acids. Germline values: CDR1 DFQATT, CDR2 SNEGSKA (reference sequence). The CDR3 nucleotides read TGCAGTGCTAGAGCCCCGGGACTAGCAATCGAGACCCAGTACTTC. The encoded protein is CSARAPGLAIETQYF.

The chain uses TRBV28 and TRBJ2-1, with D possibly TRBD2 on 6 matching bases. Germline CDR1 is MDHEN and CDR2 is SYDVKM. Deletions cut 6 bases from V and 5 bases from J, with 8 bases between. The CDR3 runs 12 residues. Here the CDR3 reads CASSGSHNEQFF. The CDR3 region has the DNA TGTGCCAGCAGCGGGAGTCACAATGAGCAGTTCTTC. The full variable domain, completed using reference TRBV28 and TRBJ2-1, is DVKVTQSSRYLVKRTGEKVFLECVQDMDHENMFWYRQDPGLGLRLIYFSYDVKMKEKGDIPEGYSVSREKKERFSLILESASTNQTSMYLCASSGSHNEQFFGPGTRLTVL.

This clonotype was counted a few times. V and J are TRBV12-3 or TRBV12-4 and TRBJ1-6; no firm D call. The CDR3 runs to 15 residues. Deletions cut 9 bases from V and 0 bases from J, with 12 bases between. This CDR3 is CASLDGSSYNSPLHF. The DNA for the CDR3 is TGTGCCAGTCTGGACGGCAGCTCCTATAATTCACCCCTCCACTTT.

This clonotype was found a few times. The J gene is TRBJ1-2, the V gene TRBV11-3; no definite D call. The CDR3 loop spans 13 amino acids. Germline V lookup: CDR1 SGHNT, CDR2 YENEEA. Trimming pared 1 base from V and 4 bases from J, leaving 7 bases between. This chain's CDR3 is CASSLVVGYGYTF. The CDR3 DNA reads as TGTGCCAGCAGCTTAGTCGTGGGCTATGGCTACACCTTC.

The CDR3 coding sequence is TGCAGTGCTGACGCCGGGACAGGGCCCCACGAGCAGTACTTC. Translation: CSADAGTGPHEQYF. V gene TRBV20-1 combines with J gene TRBJ2-7, with 9 bases identical to TRBD1. The V segment lost 5 bases and the J segment 5 bases; nucleotides outside the gene matches: 10. CDR3 length: 14 residues. CDR1 and CDR2 (germline): DFQATT, SNEGSKA (reference sequence).

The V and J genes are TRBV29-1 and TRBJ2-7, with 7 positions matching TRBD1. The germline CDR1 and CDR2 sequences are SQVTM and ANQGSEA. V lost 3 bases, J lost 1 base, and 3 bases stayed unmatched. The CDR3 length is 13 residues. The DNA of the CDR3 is TGCAGCGTTGAGGGGGACAGTTCCTACGAGCAGTACTTC. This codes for CSVEGDSSYEQYF.

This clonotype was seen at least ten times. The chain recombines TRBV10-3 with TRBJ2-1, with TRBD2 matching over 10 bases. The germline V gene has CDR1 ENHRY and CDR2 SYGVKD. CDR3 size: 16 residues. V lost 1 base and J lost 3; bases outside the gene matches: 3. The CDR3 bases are TGTGCCATCAGTGAGTTCTCTAGCGGGAGCTACAATGAGCAGTTCTTC. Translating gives CAISEFSSGSYNEQFF.

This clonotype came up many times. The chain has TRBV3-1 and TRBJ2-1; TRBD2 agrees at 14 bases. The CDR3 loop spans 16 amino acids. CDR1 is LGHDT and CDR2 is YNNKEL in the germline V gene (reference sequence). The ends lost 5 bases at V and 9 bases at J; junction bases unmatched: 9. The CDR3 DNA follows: TGTGCCAGCAGCTATGGTGGGACTAGCGGGAGAGGTGAGCAGTTCTTC. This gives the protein CASSYGGTSGRGEQFF.

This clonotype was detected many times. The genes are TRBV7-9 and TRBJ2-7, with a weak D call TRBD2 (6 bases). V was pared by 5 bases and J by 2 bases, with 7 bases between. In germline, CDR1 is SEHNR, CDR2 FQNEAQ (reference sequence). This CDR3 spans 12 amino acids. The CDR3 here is CASSTSTYEQYF. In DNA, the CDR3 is TGTGCCAGCAGCACTAGCACCTACGAGCAGTACTTC.

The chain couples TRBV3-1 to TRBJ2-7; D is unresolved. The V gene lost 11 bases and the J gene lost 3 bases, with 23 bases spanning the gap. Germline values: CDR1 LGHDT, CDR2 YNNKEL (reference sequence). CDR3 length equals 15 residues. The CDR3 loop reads CACCQNRSWIYEQYF. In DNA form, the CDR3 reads TGTGCCTGCTGCCAAAATAGATCGTGGATCTACGAGCAGTACTTC.

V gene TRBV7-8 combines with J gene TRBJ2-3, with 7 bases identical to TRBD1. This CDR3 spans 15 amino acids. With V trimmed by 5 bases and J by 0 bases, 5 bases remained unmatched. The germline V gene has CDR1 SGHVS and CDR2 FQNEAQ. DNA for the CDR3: TGTGCCAGCAGCCGAAGGGGGCAGAGCACAGATACGCAGTATTTT. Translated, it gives CASSRRGQSTDTQYF.

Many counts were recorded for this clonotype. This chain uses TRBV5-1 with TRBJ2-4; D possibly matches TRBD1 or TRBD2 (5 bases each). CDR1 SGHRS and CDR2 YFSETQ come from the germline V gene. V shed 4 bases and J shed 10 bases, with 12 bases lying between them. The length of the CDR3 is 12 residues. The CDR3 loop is CASSPGTEIQYF. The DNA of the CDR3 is TGCGCCAGCAGCCCAGGGACCGAAATTCAGTACTTC.

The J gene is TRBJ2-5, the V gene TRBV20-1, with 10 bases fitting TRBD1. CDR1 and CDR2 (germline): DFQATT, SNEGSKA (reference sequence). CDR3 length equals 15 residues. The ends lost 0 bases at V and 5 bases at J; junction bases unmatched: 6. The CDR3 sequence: CSARDLRTGGETQYF. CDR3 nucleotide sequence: TGCAGTGCTAGAGATCTCCGGACAGGGGGTGAGACCCAGTACTTC.

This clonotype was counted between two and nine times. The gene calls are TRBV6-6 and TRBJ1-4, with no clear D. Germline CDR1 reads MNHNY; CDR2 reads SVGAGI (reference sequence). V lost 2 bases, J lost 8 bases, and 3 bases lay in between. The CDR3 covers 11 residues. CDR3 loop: CASSYGEKLFF. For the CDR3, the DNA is TGTGCCAGCAGTTACGGCGAAAAACTGTTTTTT.

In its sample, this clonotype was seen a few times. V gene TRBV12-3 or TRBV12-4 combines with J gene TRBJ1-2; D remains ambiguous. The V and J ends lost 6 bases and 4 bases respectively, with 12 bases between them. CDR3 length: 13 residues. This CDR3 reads CASRDTASYGYTF. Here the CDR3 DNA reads TGTGCCAGCAGGGATACAGCTTCCTATGGCTACACCTTC.

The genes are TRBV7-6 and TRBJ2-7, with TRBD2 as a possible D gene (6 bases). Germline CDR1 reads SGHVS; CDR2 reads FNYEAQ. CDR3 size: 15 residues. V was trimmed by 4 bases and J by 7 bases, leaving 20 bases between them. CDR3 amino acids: CASSSVTRGPGEQYF. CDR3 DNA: TGTGCCAGCAGCTCCGTGACTAGAGGTCCGGGGGAGCAGTACTTC.

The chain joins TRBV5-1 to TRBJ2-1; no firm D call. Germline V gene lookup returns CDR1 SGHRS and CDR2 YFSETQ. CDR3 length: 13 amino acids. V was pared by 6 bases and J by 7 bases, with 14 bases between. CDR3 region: CASNYEALNEQFF. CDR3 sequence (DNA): TGCGCCAGCAACTACGAAGCCCTAAATGAGCAGTTCTTC.

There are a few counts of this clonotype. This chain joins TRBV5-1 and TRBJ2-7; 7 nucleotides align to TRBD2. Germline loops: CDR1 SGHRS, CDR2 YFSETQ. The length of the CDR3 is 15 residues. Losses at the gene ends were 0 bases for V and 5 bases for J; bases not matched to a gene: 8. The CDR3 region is CASSLVVGLNHEQYF. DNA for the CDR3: TGCGCCAGCAGCTTGGTTGTGGGACTAAACCACGAGCAGTACTTC. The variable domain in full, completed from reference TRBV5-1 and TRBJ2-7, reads KAGVTQTPRYLIKTRGQQVTLSCSPISGHRSVSWYQQTPGQGLQFLFEYFSETQRNKGNFPGRFSGRQFSNSRSEMNVSTLELGDSALYLCASSLVVGLNHEQYFGPGTRLTVT.

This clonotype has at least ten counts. The CDR3 region is CASSARKGAHYNEQFF. The DNA for the CDR3 is TGCGCCAGCAGCGCCAGGAAGGGGGCCCACTACAATGAGCAGTTCTTC. The V call is TRBV5-1, the J call TRBJ2-1; 7 bases map to TRBD1. Germline V gene sequence: CDR1 SGHRS, CDR2 YFSETQ. The CDR3 is made up of 16 amino acids. V lost 4 bases and J lost 3; bases outside the gene matches: 10.

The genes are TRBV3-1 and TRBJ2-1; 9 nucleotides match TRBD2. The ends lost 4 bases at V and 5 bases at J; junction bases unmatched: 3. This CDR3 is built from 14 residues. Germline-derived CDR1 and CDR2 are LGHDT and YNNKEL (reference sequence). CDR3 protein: CASSPRLADNEQFF. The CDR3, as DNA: TGTGCCAGCAGCCCCCGACTAGCGGACAATGAGCAGTTCTTC.

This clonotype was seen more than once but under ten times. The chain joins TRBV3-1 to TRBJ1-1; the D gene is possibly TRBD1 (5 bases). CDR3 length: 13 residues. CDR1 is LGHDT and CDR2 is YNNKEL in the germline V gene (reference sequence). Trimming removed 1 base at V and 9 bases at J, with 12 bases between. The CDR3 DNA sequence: TGTGCCAGCAGCCAAGGTGAGGGGATCAAAGCTTTCTTT. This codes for CASSQGEGIKAFF.

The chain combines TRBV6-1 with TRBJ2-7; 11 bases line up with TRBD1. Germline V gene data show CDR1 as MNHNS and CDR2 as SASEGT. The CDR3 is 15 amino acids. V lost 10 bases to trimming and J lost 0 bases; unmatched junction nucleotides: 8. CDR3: CATGSGTGGSYEQYF. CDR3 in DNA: TGTGCCACGGGTTCCGGGACAGGGGGCTCCTACGAGCAGTACTTC.

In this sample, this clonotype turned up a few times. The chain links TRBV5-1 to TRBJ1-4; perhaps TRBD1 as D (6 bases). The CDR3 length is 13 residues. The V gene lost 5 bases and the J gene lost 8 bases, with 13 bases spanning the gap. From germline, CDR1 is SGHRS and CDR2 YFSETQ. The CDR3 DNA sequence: TGCGCCAGCAGTTACAGGGACGGCGAAAAACTGTTTTTT. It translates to CASSYRDGEKLFF.

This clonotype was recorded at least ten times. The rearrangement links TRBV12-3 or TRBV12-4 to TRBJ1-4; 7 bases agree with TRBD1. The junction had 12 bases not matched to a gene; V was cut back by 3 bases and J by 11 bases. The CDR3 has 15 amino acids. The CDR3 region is CASSFGDTARGKLFF. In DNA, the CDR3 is TGTGCCAGCAGTTTTGGTGACACAGCCAGGGGGAAACTGTTTTTT.

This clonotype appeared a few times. CDR3 amino acids: CSVRRLTSQELKNQPQHF. CDR3 nucleotide sequence: TGCAGCGTACGACGTCTGACCTCCCAAGAACTGAAGAATCAGCCCCAGCATTTT. The gene calls are TRBV29-1 and TRBJ1-5, with no clear D. This CDR3 has 18 amino acids. Germline V lookup: CDR1 SQVTM, CDR2 ANQGSEA. Trimming pared 6 bases from V and 4 bases from J, leaving 28 bases between. The full variable domain, completed using reference TRBV29-1 and TRBJ1-5, is SAVISQKPSRDICQRGTSLTIQCQVDSQVTMMFWYRQQPGQSLTLIATANQGSEATYESGFVIDKFPISRPNLTFSTLTVSNMSPEDSSIYLCSVRRLTSQELKNQPQHFGDGTRLSIL.

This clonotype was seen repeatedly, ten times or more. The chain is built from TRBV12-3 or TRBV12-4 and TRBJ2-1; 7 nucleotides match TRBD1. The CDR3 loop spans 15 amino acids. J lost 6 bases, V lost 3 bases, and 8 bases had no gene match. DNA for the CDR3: TGTGCCAGCAGTTTCCGACAGGGTGGACCCAATGAGCAGTTCTTC. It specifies CASSFRQGGPNEQFF.